This T cell receptor (beta chain) was sequenced in a study of cytomegalovirus exposure and HLA in healthy donors. This clone was counted between two and nine times. The PCR had 60 Vbeta and 13 Jbeta primers. The table came from immunoSEQ multiplex PCR; TCRdb's copy has only in-frame clones and leaves some out. Of about 180,000 clones in the sample, around 77% are singletons; the top ten hold roughly 2.3%. This clonotype was obtained from a man aged 55 to 70 in good health and CMV-seronegative. The material sequenced was PBMCs.

The CDR3 bases are TGTGCCAGCAGTTGGGCCAGGGGTAACACTGAAGCTTTCTTT. Translation gives CASSWARGNTEAFF. The chain has TRBV2 and TRBJ1-1; D is perhaps TRBD1 (6 bases). The germline gives CDR1 SNHLY, CDR2 FYNNEI. V was cut by 5 bases and J by 2 bases, with 12 bases left in between. This CDR3 has 14 amino acids.